This TCR beta chain stems from a study of blood T cell repertoires in COVID-19. Study-wide context: PBMCs, B-cell-depleted T cells, or T cells provided the cDNA or gDNA that made up the material.

V dropped 0 bases and J dropped 6 bases, with 15 bases sitting between them. Germline CDR1 and CDR2: SGHRS and YFSETQ. This CDR3 has 15 residues. Per the original data handling: Researchers report that nucleated cell counts were estimated from reference gene primer amplification. Measured with immunoSEQ multiplex PCR; TCRdb has only the in-frame clones, and not every one. D and trimming come from the DNA, and the V and J calls and clone size come from that table. Counted here are 200,000 to 250,000 clones, approximately 91% occurring once; the ten biggest clones make up less than 3.5%. Sequencing used peripheral blood. The sequence was collected from a woman aged 55-70 years with acute or convalescent COVID-19. V gene TRBV5-1 combines with J gene TRBJ1-2; D gene ambiguous. The CDR3 loop is CASSLASGPRNGYTF. For the CDR3, the DNA is TGCGCCAGCAGCTTGGCCTCGGGTCCGAGGAATGGCTACACCTTC.